The 7 T cell receptor beta chains below all came from one sample that was sequenced in a study of human T cells and chemical hapten exposure. Time point described: patch test 2, 6 weeks after DPC sensitization. Treatment: therapeutic diphenylcyclopropenone sensitization with weekly scalp DPC. One entry per CDR3 protein results from TCRdb running MiXCR on the RACE reads. This table has about 42,000 distinct CDR3 sequences, 8.9% appearing once. The material was whole blood, obtained in connection with sensitization to the hapten diphenylcyclopropenone (DPC). Source of these receptors: a woman aged 40-49 years with alopecia areata. Some clones in this sample may be carry-over from other donors' samples.

The chain joins TRBV6-1 to TRBJ1-2; TRBD1 is a possible D gene (6 bases). Germline assignment: CDR1 MNHNS and CDR2 SASEGT. V gave up 8 bases and J gave up 4 bases, with 20 bases separating them. The CDR3 extends over 15 amino acids. The CDR3 coding sequence is TGTGCCAGCGGGACACCATCACGACCCTCCTATGGCTACACCTTC. Translated, it gives CASGTPSRPSYGYTF.

This clonotype was seen many times. The rearrangement links TRBV28 to TRBJ2-6; tentative D call: TRBD2 (5 bases). V lost 6 bases to trimming and J lost 0 bases, with 21 bases between them. Germline V lookup: CDR1 MDHEN, CDR2 SYDVKM. The CDR3 is 19 residues long. For the CDR3, the DNA is TGTGCCAGCAGAAATTATCCGGGGTTGGGAAACTCTGGGGCCAACGTCCTGACTTTC. Translating gives CASRNYPGLGNSGANVLTF.

This clonotype occurred many times. J is TRBJ2-7 and V is TRBV10-3, with a weak D call TRBD1 (6 bases). This CDR3 comprises 15 residues. The germline gives CDR1 ENHRY, CDR2 SYGVKD. Deletions cut 2 bases from V and 0 bases from J, with 11 bases between. The CDR3 DNA reads as TGTGCCATCAGTGAGGGGACATCGAGCTCCTACGAGCAGTACTTC. Amino acid sequence: CAISEGTSSSYEQYF.

Ten or more counts support this clonotype. The rearrangement uses TRBV6-5 and TRBJ1-2; the D gene is possibly TRBD1 (6 bases). The CDR3 contains 13 residues. Trimming removed 6 bases from V and 4 bases from J, with 12 bases in between. Germline CDR1 and CDR2: MNHEY and SVGAGI. The CDR3 region has the DNA TGTGCCAGCAGCTTACAGGGATTCTATGGCTACACCTTC. Its protein is CASSLQGFYGYTF.

This clonotype was seen a handful of times. The gene calls are TRBV19 and TRBJ2-3; 7 bases map to TRBD1. V dropped 4 bases and J dropped 9; count of bases not matched to a gene: 7. The V gene's germline CDR1 is LNHDA and CDR2 SQIVND (reference sequence). The CDR3 sequence is 13 residues long. The CDR3 DNA sequence: TGTGCCAGTAGTAGGACCCCAGGGGGAACGCAGTATTTT. This encodes CASSRTPGGTQYF.

Details on this clonotype: A much larger clone is a single base away; this may be a read error. The rearrangement joins TRBV5-4 to TRBJ2-1; 9 bases are a match to TRBD2. Looked up from germline, CDR1 is SGHNT and CDR2 is YYREEE (reference sequence). V lost 4 bases and J lost 9; bases outside the gene matches: 23. There are 19 residues in the CDR3. The CDR3 protein is CASSLEGTSWGAPLGEQFF. The CDR3 DNA reads as TGTGCCAGCAGCCTGGAAGGGACTAGCTGGGGGGCACCCCTTGGTGAGCAGTTCTTC.

This clonotype occurred many times. This chain joins TRBV15 and TRBJ1-1, with 8 bases that match TRBD1. The CDR3 covers 14 residues. With 4 bases clipped from V and 4 bases from J, the junction kept 5 bases outside the gene matches. The germline V gene has CDR1 LNHNV and CDR2 YYDKDF (reference sequence). In DNA, the CDR3 is TGTGCCACCAGCATCAGGGGGCTGAGCACTGAAGCTTTCTTT. This codes for CATSIRGLSTEAFF. Full variable domain (rest looked up from reference TRBV15 and TRBJ1-1): DAMVIQNPRYQVTQFGKPVTLSCSQTLNHNVMYWYQQKSSQAPKLLFHYYDKDFNNEADTPDNFQSRRPNTSFCFLDIRSPGLGDTAMYLCATSIRGLSTEAFFGQGTRLTVV.